The 20 T cell receptor beta chains below come from one sample, sequenced in a study of blood T cell repertoires in COVID-19. Sequencing was performed with immunoSEQ multiplex PCR; in TCRdb, only in-frame clones are kept and a portion is missing. The repertoire holds about 84,000 clones, 75% to 85% seen once, with around 29% in the top ten. Sequenced input: peripheral blood. The source of these receptors is a woman aged 80 or older with acute or convalescent COVID-19.

The chain combines TRBV4-2 with TRBJ2-7, with TRBD2 matching 10 bases. The CDR3 is 14 residues long. Germline V gene lookup returns CDR1 LGHNA and CDR2 YNFKEQ. With V trimmed by 4 bases and J by 4 bases, 4 bases remained unmatched. CDR3 bases: TGTGCCAGCAGCCCTAGCGGGAGAGAGTACGAGCAGTACTTC. Protein product: CASSPSGREYEQYF.

This sequence joins TRBV10-2 and TRBJ1-5; D perhaps matches TRBD1 (6 bases). Per the germline V gene, CDR1 is WSHSY and CDR2 is SAAADI. The CDR3 loop spans 17 amino acids. With 0 bases removed from V and 6 bases from J, the gap between germline ends came to 18 bases. As DNA, the CDR3 is TGCGCCAGCAGTGAGTCGGGGCGGGGGCGCTTGGGTCAGCCCCAGCATTTT. Translation gives CASSESGRGRLGQPQHF.

The chain employs TRBV24-1 and TRBJ2-1, with 8 bases lining up with TRBD2. The CDR3 has 14 amino acids. J gave up 7 bases and V 5 bases, and 6 bases lay outside the gene matches. From germline, CDR1 is KGHDR and CDR2 SFDVKD. The CDR3 loop is CATSVSGSRNEQFF. Here the CDR3 DNA reads TGTGCCACCAGTGTAAGCGGGAGTAGAAATGAGCAGTTCTTC.

This rearrangement joins TRBV5-4 to TRBJ2-3; 8 bases map to TRBD2. This CDR3 is 13 amino acids long. J lost 1 base, V lost 10 bases, and 5 bases had no gene match. Germline CDR1 SGHNT, CDR2 YYREEE (reference sequence). Here the CDR3 DNA reads TGTGCCTGGGCAGCGGGGGGCACAGATACGCAGTATTTT. Protein product: CAWAAGGTDTQYF.

The CDR3 region is CASSSSTGELTQYF. The CDR3 nucleotides read TGTGCCAGCAGCTCTTCGACAGGGGAATTGACCCAGTACTTC. The chain combines TRBV5-8 with TRBJ2-5, with 8 bases fitting TRBD1. The CDR3 consists of 14 residues. V lost 3 bases, J lost 7 bases, and 8 bases stayed unmatched. Germline CDR1 is SGHTS and CDR2 is YDEGEE.

The V call is TRBV2, the J call TRBJ2-4; 10 nucleotides line up with TRBD1. With V trimmed by 7 bases and J by 1 base, 4 bases remained unmatched. Germline V gene lookup returns CDR1 SNHLY and CDR2 FYNNEI. The CDR3 sequence is 15 residues long. The CDR3 DNA follows: TGTGCCAGCAAACCGGACAGGGGGGCCAAAAACATTCAGTACTTC. Translated, it gives CASKPDRGAKNIQYF.

This clone has just a few counts. The chain combines TRBV6-6 with TRBJ1-5; 8 bases are shared with TRBD1. Germline CDR1 and CDR2: MNHNY and SVGAGI (reference sequence). Trimming cost V 2 bases and J 5 bases; bases outside gene matches: 2. This CDR3 is 14 amino acids long. The CDR3 loop reads CASSYVQGDQPQHF. The DNA for the CDR3 is TGTGCCAGCAGTTACGTACAGGGGGATCAGCCCCAGCATTTT.

The chain has TRBV5-1 and TRBJ1-2; TRBD1 aligns across 8 bases. The V gene end was trimmed by 0 bases and the J gene end by 11 bases; junction bases not matched to a gene: 6. The germline CDR1 and CDR2 sequences are SGHRS and YFSETQ. The CDR3 runs 13 residues. This CDR3 reads CASSLAPDRDYTF. The CDR3 coding sequence is TGCGCCAGCAGCTTGGCTCCGGACAGGGATTACACCTTC.

The chain carries TRBV9 and TRBJ2-2, with 9 positions matching TRBD2. This CDR3 comprises 16 residues. Looked up from germline, CDR1 is SGDLS and CDR2 is YYNGEE. V lost 4 bases and J lost 6; bases outside the gene matches: 10. The CDR3: CASSPAGTSWPGELFF. Here the CDR3 DNA reads TGTGCCAGCAGCCCCGCCGGGACTAGCTGGCCCGGGGAGCTGTTTTTT. The full variable domain, completed using reference TRBV9 and TRBJ2-2, is DSGVTQTPKHLITATGQRVTLRCSPRSGDLSVYWYQQSLDQGLQFLIQYYNGEERAKGNILERFSAQQFPDLHSELNLSSLELGDSALYFCASSPAGTSWPGELFFGEGSRLTVL.

This CDR3 reads CASSLNGAGMFF. In DNA, the CDR3 is TGTGCCAGCAGCTTAAATGGCGCGGGAATGTTCTTC. The rearrangement uses TRBV7-9 and TRBJ2-1; TRBD2 might be the D (6 bases). Germline V gene data show CDR1 as SEHNR and CDR2 as FQNEAQ (reference sequence). CDR3 length: 12 amino acids. V was clipped by 2 bases and J by 15 bases, with 14 bases between them.

This clone was seen once. Compared with germline, one end of the junction differs, possibly owing to a read error. The chain links TRBV7-7 to TRBJ2-5; the D gene is possibly TRBD1 (5 bases). Germline values: CDR1 SSHAT, CDR2 FNYEAQ (reference sequence). The CDR3 sequence is 14 residues long. The CDR3: CASSLDGREETQYF. The CDR3 DNA reads as TGTGCTAGCAGCTTAGATGGCAGGGAAGAGACCCAGTACTTC.

The chain is built from TRBV6-5 and TRBJ1-1; D is uncertain. CDR3 length: 15 residues. CDR1 is MNHEY, CDR2 SVGAGI, per germline. Trimming shortened V by 3 bases and J by 0 bases, and 11 bases separated the two germline ends. CDR3 residues: CASSYNPGMNTEAFF. The CDR3 DNA reads TGTGCCAGCAGTTATAATCCGGGAATGAACACTGAAGCTTTCTTT.

CDR3: CASSSRDKSEAFF. The CDR3 coding sequence is TGCGCCAGCAGCTCCCGGGACAAGAGTGAAGCTTTCTTT. The chain has TRBV5-1 and TRBJ1-1; maybe TRBD1 (6 bases). The CDR3 loop spans 13 amino acids. CDR1 and CDR2 (germline): SGHRS, YFSETQ. V lost 3 bases, J lost 7 bases, and 13 bases lay in between.

This sequence joins TRBV6-5 and TRBJ1-1, with D uncertain. The V gene's germline CDR1 is MNHEY and CDR2 SVGAGI. V was shortened by 0 bases and J by 4 bases, with 6 bases between the two germline ends. The length of the CDR3 is 13 residues. CDR3 DNA sequence: TGTGCCAGCAGTTACTCTGAGGCCACTGAAGCTTTCTTT. As protein: CASSYSEATEAFF.

Only one count was recorded for this clone. The V call is TRBV28, the J call TRBJ1-5; TRBD1 matches 10 bases. Per the germline V gene, CDR1 is MDHEN and CDR2 is SYDVKM. J lost 4 bases, V lost 4 bases, and 4 bases had no gene match. The CDR3 contains 15 residues. CDR3 coding DNA: TGTGCCAGCAGTTCACCGGACAGGGGGAATCAGCCCCAGCATTTT. This sequence encodes CASSSPDRGNQPQHF.

This clone was recorded once. V gene TRBV15 combines with J gene TRBJ2-7; D is perhaps TRBD2 (5 bases). The V and J ends lost 1 base and 3 bases respectively, with 10 bases between them. Germline V gene sequence: CDR1 LNHNV, CDR2 YYDKDF (reference sequence). CDR3 length equals 14 residues. CDR3 in amino acids: CATSRGGSFYEQYF. The DNA for the CDR3 is TGTGCCACCAGCAGAGGAGGGAGCTTCTACGAGCAGTACTTC.

V gene TRBV7-2 combines with J gene TRBJ1-3, with D perhaps matching TRBD1 (6 bases). The germline gives CDR1 SGHTA, CDR2 FQGNSA. There are 17 residues in the CDR3. Trimming took 1 base from V and 2 from J, leaving 15 bases between them. For the CDR3, the DNA is TGTGCCAGCAGCTTAGTACAGGGAGGGGGACCTGGAAACACCATATATTTT. As protein: CASSLVQGGGPGNTIYF.

This clone appeared once. The chain recombines TRBV5-5 with TRBJ1-2, with TRBD1 matching 9 bases. Trimming cost V 3 bases and J 8 bases; bases outside gene matches: 5. The CDR3 consists of 13 residues. In germline, CDR1 is SGHKS, CDR2 YYEKEE (reference sequence). The chain's CDR3 is CASSSTGTGGYTF. CDR3 coding DNA: TGTGCCAGCAGCTCGACGGGGACAGGGGGCTACACCTTC.

V usage is TRBV6-5 and J usage is TRBJ2-2, with D possibly matching TRBD2 (5 bases). Trimming cost V 2 bases and J 4 bases, with 14 bases left between them. This CDR3 spans 16 amino acids. Germline values: CDR1 MNHEY, CDR2 SVGAGI. CDR3 region: CASSYGSGLLTGELFF. The CDR3 bases are TGTGCCAGCAGTTACGGGTCCGGACTCCTCACCGGGGAGCTGTTTTTT.

The J gene is TRBJ2-3, the V gene TRBV4-1, with D possibly matching TRBD1 (5 bases). This CDR3 is 16 amino acids long. The germline gives CDR1 MGHRA, CDR2 YSYEKL. Trimming left V 1 base short and J 2 bases short, with 13 bases between. CDR3 protein: CASSQGRTTVTDTQYF. The CDR3 DNA reads as TGCGCCAGCAGCCAAGGACGAACGACAGTCACAGATACGCAGTATTTT.